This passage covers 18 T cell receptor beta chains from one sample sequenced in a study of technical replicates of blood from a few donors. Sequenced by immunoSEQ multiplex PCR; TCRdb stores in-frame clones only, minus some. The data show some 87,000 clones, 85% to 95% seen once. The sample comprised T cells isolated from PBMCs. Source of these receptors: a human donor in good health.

The chain's CDR3 is CASSADYTEAFF. In DNA, the CDR3 is TGTGCCAGCAGCGCAGACTACACTGAAGCTTTCTTT. This chain links TRBV11-2 with TRBJ1-1; D gene uncertain. V lost 5 bases to trimming and J lost 3 bases, with 7 bases between them. CDR1 and CDR2 from the germline V gene are SGHAT and FQNNGV. The CDR3 extends over 12 amino acids.

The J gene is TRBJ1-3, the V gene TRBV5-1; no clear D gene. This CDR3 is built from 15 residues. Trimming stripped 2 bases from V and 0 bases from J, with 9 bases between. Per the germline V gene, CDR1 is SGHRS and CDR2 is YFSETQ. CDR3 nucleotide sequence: TGCGCCAGCAGCTTAATCAGTTTCTCTGGAAACACCATATATTTT. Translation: CASSLISFSGNTIYF.

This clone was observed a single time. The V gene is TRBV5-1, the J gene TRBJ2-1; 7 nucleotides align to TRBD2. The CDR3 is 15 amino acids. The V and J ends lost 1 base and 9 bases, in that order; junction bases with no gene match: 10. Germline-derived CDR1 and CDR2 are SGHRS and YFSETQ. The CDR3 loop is CASSLTAGDLGEQFF. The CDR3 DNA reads TGCGCCAGCAGCTTGACGGCGGGAGATCTGGGTGAGCAGTTCTTC.

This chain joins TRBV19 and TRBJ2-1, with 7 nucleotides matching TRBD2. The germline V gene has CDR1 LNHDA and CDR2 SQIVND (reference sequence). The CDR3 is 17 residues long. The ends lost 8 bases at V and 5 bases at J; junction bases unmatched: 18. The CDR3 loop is CASFTHHSLAGDNEQFF. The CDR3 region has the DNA TGTGCCAGTTTCACCCACCACTCACTGGCGGGAGACAATGAGCAGTTCTTC.

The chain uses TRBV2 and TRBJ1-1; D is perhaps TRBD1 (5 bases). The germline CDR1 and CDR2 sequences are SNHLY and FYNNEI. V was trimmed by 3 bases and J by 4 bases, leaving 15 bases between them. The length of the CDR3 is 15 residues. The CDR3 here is CASSDILRAVTEAFF. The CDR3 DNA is TGTGCCAGCAGTGATATTCTCAGGGCGGTCACTGAAGCTTTCTTT.

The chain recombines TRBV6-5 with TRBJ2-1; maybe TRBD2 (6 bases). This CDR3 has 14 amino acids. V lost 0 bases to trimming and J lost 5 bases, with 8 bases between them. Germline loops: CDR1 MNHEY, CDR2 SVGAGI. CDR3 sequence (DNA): TGTGCCAGCAGTTACTCGGGACTTCACAATGAGCAGTTCTTC. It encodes CASSYSGLHNEQFF.

CDR3 loop: CASSRIGTRQYF. Written as DNA, the CDR3 is TGCGCCAGCAGCCGGATTGGGACAAGGCAGTACTTC. This chain joins TRBV4-1 and TRBJ2-7; D perhaps matches TRBD1 (6 bases). The CDR3 has 12 residues. The V gene's germline CDR1 is MGHRA and CDR2 YSYEKL. Trimming took 4 bases from V and 9 from J, leaving 13 bases between them.

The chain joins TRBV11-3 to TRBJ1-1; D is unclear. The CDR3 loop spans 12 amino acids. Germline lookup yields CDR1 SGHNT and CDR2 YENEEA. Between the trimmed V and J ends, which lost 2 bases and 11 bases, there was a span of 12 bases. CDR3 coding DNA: TGTGCCAGCAGCTTAAGAAAAAACAGCGCTTTCTTT. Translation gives CASSLRKNSAFF.

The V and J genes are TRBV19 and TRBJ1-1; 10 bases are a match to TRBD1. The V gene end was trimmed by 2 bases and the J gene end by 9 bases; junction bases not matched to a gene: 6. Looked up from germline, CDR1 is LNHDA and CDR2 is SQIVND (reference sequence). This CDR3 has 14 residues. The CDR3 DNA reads TGTGCCAGTAGTATACTGGGACAGGGGAACAAAGCTTTCTTT. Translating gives CASSILGQGNKAFF.

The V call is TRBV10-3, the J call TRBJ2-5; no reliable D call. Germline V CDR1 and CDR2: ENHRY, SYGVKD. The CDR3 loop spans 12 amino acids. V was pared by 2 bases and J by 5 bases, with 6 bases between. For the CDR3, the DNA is TGTGCCATCAGTGAGCCTTTGGAGACCCAGTACTTC. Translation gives CAISEPLETQYF.

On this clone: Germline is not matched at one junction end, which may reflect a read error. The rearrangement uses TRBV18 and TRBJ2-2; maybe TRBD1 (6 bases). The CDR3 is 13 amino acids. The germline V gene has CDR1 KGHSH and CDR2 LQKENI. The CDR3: CASSPRDTGELFF. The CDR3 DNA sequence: TGTGCCAGCTCACCAAGGGACACTGGGGAGCTGTTTTTT.

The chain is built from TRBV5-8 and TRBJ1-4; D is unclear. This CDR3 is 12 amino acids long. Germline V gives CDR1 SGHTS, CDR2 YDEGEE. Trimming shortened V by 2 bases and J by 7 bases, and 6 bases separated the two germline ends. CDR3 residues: CASSLSFEKLFF. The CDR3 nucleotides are TGTGCCAGCAGCTTATCTTTTGAAAAACTGTTTTTT. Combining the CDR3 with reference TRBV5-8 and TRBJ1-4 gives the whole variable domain EAGVTQSPTHLIKTRGQQATLRCSPISGHTSVYWYQQALGLGLQFLLWYDEGEERNRGNFPPRFSGRQFPNYSSELNVNALELEDSALYLCASSLSFEKLFFGSGTQLSVL.

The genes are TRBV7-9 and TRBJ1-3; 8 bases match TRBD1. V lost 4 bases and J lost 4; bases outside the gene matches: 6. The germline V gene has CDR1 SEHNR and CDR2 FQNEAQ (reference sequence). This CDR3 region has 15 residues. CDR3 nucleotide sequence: TGTGCCAGCAGCTCCCGGACAGGGAAAGGAAACACCATATATTTT. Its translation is CASSSRTGKGNTIYF.

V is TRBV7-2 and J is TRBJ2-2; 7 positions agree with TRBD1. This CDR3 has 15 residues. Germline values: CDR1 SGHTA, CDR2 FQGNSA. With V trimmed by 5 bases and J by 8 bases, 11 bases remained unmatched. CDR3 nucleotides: TGTGCCAGCAGCCCCAGGGACAGCACGCCTGGGGAGCTGTTTTTT. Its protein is CASSPRDSTPGELFF.

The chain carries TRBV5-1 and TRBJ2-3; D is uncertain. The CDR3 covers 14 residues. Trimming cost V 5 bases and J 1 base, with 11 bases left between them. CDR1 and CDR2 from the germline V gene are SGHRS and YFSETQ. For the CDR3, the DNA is TGCGCCAGCAGTCCGGTTGGGCGCACAGATACGCAGTATTTT. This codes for CASSPVGRTDTQYF.

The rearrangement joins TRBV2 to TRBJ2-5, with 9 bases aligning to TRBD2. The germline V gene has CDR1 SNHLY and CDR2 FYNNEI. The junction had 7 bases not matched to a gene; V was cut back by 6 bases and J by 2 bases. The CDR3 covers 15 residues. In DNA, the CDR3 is TGTGCCAGCAGGGTGGCTAGCGGGAATCAAGAGACCCAGTACTTC. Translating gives CASRVASGNQETQYF.

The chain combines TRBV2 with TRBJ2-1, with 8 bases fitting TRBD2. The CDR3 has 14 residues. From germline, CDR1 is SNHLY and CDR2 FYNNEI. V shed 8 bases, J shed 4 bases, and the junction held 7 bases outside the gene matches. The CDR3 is CASSWLAGYNEQFF. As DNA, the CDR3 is TGTGCCAGCTCCTGGCTAGCGGGTTACAATGAGCAGTTCTTC. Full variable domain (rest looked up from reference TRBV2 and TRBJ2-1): EPEVTQTPSHQVTQMGQEVILRCVPISNHLYFYWYRQILGQKVEFLVSFYNNEISEKSEIFDDQFSVERPDGSNFTLKIRSTKLEDSAMYFCASSWLAGYNEQFFGPGTRLTVL.

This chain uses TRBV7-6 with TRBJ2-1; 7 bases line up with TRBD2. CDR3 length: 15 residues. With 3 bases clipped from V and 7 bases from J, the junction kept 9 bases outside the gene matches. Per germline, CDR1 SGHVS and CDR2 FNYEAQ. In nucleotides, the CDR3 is TGTGCCAGCAGCTTGGACCTGGGGGGGGGAAATGAGCAGTTCTTC. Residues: CASSLDLGGGNEQFF.